The T cell receptor beta chain under discussion was sequenced for a study of shared clonotypes between healthy human individuals. Study conclusions and caveats: Some clonotypes were shared by all four sorted-subset donors, while others were not shared. The non-shared ones had lower generation probabilities than the shared ones.

This CDR3 comprises 16 residues. Germline V lookup: CDR1 MDHEN, CDR2 SYDVKM. V lost 6 bases to trimming and J lost 4 bases, with 18 bases between them. Authors' analysis steps: ImmunoSEQ yielded junction-only sequences lacking quality scores, so filtering differed. The assay was immunoSEQ multiplex PCR, and TCRdb's table has in-frame clones only and misses some. V, J and clone size reflect that table, while D and trimming were determined from the DNA. The table has about 1 million clones, about 76% seen once; the top ten hold about 1.5%. Note on this clone: Its antigen is not identified.

CD45RA+ naive and CD45RA-negative memory subsets were separated from CD4+ cells. Sequenced sample: memory CD4+ T cells sorted from blood. Subset given: CD45RA-negative fraction. The sequence derives from a young man in good health. The chain has TRBV28 and TRBJ1-4; D might be TRBD1 (5 bases). The CDR3 reads CASSEPRGENNEKLFF. CDR3 nucleotide sequence: TGTGCCAGCAGCGAGCCCCGGGGGGAGAATAATGAAAAACTGTTTTTT. Looking up the rest from reference TRBV28 and TRBJ1-4 gives the full variable domain: DVKVTQSSRYLVKRTGEKVFLECVQDMDHENMFWYRQDPGLGLRLIYFSYDVKMKEKGDIPEGYSVSREKKERFSLILESASTNQTSMYLCASSEPRGENNEKLFFGSGTQLSVL.